The sequence of this T cell receptor (beta chain) was determined in a study of shared clonotypes between healthy human individuals. Study-wide background: Used for every donor were three CD4 naive, three CD4 memory, two CD8 naive and one CD8 memory plate. Broader study findings: Shared across a few donors were roughly 5% of the naive CD4 clonotypes.

Sequenced by immunoSEQ multiplex PCR; TCRdb stores in-frame clones only, minus some. The table has some 100,000 clones, roughly two thirds seen once. In regard to this clone: Its antigen is not identified.

The study drew all its donors from Caucasian adults living in Nashville, Tennessee. The V and J ends lost 3 bases and 7 bases, in that order; junction bases with no gene match: 19. This CDR3 spans 19 amino acids. Germline V gene lookup returns CDR1 SGHVS and CDR2 FNYEAQ. J is TRBJ2-2 and V is TRBV7-6; 8 positions agree with TRBD1. Material for sequencing was memory CD8+ T cells sorted from blood. The subset here: CD45RO+ cells pooled with CCR7-negative TemRA cells. The receptor was isolated from a woman under 40 in good health. Here the CDR3 reads CASSFLYPGTGPIHGELFF. The CDR3 bases are TGTGCCAGCAGCTTTCTTTACCCCGGGACAGGCCCTATCCACGGGGAGCTGTTTTTT.